One sample yielded the 9 T cell receptor beta chains listed below, sequenced in a study of blood T cell repertoires in COVID-19 (dated by TCRdb to about 2020). Library prep was done by the immunoSEQ multiplex PCR assay. TCRdb stores this immuneACCESS table with in-frame sequences only. Part of the clones is absent; in the studies checked, under half of the shortfall reflects unresolved V genes, and no reason is known for the rest. A total of over 150,000 clones appear in this sample, around four fifths of them only once. The ten biggest clones cover 2.8% of the sample. The source material was peripheral blood. The receptors were sampled from a man between 65 and 85 years old with acute or convalescent COVID-19.

The CDR3 loop is CASTGRDTHEKLFF. CDR3 nucleotide sequence: TGTGCCAGCACCGGCCGGGACACTCACGAAAAACTGTTTTTT. V is TRBV6-6 and J is TRBJ1-4, with D perhaps matching TRBD1 (6 bases). The CDR3 spans 14 residues. Trimming cost V 7 bases and J 8 bases, with 17 bases left between them. Germline V CDR1 and CDR2: MNHNY, SVGAGI (reference sequence).

This chain uses TRBV27 with TRBJ2-2; D is ambiguous. Germline CDR1 MNHEY, CDR2 SMNVEV (reference sequence). The V end was cut by 6 bases, the J end by 0 bases, with 11 bases between. CDR3 length: 15 amino acids. In DNA form, the CDR3 reads TGTGCCAGCAGGCGGCGGAGTCCGAACACCGGGGAGCTGTTTTTT. Translating it yields CASRRRSPNTGELFF.

V is TRBV5-1 and J is TRBJ2-1; D unclear. This CDR3 is 15 amino acids long. V shed 0 bases and J shed 0 bases, with 7 bases lying between them. The germline CDR1 and CDR2 sequences are SGHRS and YFSETQ. The CDR3 here is CASSLDRSSYNEQFF. The CDR3 DNA is TGCGCCAGCAGCTTGGACCGTAGCTCCTACAATGAGCAGTTCTTC. The full variable domain, rest sourced from reference TRBV5-1 and TRBJ2-1, is KAGVTQTPRYLIKTRGQQVTLSCSPISGHRSVSWYQQTPGQGLQFLFEYFSETQRNKGNFPGRFSGRQFSNSRSEMNVSTLELGDSALYLCASSLDRSSYNEQFFGPGTRLTVL.

The rearrangement joins TRBV18 to TRBJ2-7, with TRBD2 matching 10 bases. Germline V gene lookup returns CDR1 KGHSH and CDR2 LQKENI. Unmatched junction bases numbered 8, after V lost 2 bases and J lost 4 bases. This CDR3 spans 16 amino acids. The CDR3 protein is CASSPNSGLAAYEQYF. CDR3 DNA sequence: TGTGCCAGCTCACCAAATTCTGGACTAGCGGCGTACGAGCAGTACTTC.

This rearrangement joins TRBV24-1 to TRBJ2-2; 10 positions match TRBD2. The V gene end was trimmed by 9 bases and the J gene end by 7 bases; junction bases not matched to a gene: 13. Looked up from germline, CDR1 is KGHDR and CDR2 is SFDVKD. The CDR3 sequence is 16 residues long. CDR3 loop: CATASAGGPFVGELFF. The CDR3 coding sequence is TGTGCCACCGCCTCAGCGGGAGGGCCTTTTGTCGGGGAGCTGTTTTTT.

The chain links TRBV15 to TRBJ1-2; a weak D match, TRBD1 (5 bases). This CDR3 contains 15 residues. Germline V CDR1 and CDR2: LNHNV, YYDKDF (reference sequence). V was shortened by 0 bases and J by 4 bases, with 12 bases between the two germline ends. The CDR3 DNA reads as TGTGCCACCAGCAGAGAGAAAGGGGTTAGCTATGGCTACACCTTC. Amino acid sequence: CATSREKGVSYGYTF.

Comment on this clone: The junction departs from the called germline gene at one end, perhaps through a read error. The J gene is TRBJ1-1, the V gene TRBV5-1; 7 bases are a match to TRBD1. The germline gives CDR1 SGHRS, CDR2 YFSETQ. CDR3 length: 13 amino acids. The CDR3 nucleotides are TGCGCCAGCGACCCAGGGGGACGTACTGAAGCTTTTTTT. Amino acids: CASDPGGRTEAFF.

The J gene is TRBJ2-1, the V gene TRBV15, with TRBD2 identical over 8 bases. CDR1 LNHNV and CDR2 YYDKDF come from the germline V gene (reference sequence). Trimming cost V 5 bases and J 0 bases; bases outside gene matches: 27. CDR3 size: 23 residues. The CDR3 nucleotides read TGTGCCACCAGCCAAACCACCGGGACTAGAGACTCGCCCTTCTTTAGCTCCTACAATGAGCAGTTCTTC. Translated, it gives CATSQTTGTRDSPFFSSYNEQFF.

The chain employs TRBV7-2 and TRBJ1-5; 9 bases align to TRBD1. J was trimmed by 4 bases and V by 5 bases; bases with no gene match: 6. The CDR3 sequence is 15 residues long. Germline V lookup: CDR1 SGHTA, CDR2 FQGNSA. The CDR3 sequence is CASSPRDRENQPQHF. CDR3 DNA sequence: TGTGCCAGCAGCCCGAGGGACAGGGAAAATCAGCCCCAGCATTTT. Filled out from reference TRBV7-2 and TRBJ1-5, the complete variable domain reads GAGVSQSPSNKVTEKGKDVELRCDPISGHTALYWYRQSLGQGLEFLIYFQGNSAPDKSGLPSDRFSAERTGGSVSTLTIQRTQQEDSAVYLCASSPRDRENQPQHFGDGTRLSIL.